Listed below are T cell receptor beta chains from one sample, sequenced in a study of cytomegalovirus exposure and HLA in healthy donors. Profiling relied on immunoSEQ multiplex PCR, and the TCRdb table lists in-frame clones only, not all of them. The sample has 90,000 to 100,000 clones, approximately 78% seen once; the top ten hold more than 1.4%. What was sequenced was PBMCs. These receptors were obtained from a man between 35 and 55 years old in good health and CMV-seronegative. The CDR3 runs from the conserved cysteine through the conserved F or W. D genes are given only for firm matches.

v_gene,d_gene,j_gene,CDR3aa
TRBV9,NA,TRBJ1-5,CASSVGGVSNQPQHF
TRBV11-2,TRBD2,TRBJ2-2,CASRTSGGPSNTGELFF
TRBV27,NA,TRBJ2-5,CASSPGSNQETQYF
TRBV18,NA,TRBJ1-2,CASSLTENYGYTF
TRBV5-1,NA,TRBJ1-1,CASSLELNTEAFF
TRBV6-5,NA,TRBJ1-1,CASSRRRVAEAFF
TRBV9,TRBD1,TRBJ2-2,CASSVRDRGRRNPGELFF
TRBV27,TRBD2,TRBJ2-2,CASGLASGPSTGELFF
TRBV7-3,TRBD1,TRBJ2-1,CASSSGTGTYNEQFF
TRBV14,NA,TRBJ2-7,CASSRSGFYEQYF
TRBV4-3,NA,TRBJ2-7,CASSQGPGFSNEYF
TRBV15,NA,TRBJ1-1,CATSRGGSTEAFF
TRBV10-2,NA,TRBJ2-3,CASSSVATDTQYF
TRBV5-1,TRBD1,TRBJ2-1,CASSSGQGFSNEQFF
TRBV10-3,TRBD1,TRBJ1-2,CAVTGQGGYGYTF
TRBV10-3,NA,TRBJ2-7,CATTRDFSYEQYF
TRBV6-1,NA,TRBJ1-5,CASSLDISNQPQHF
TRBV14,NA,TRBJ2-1,CASSPRGKGANEQFF
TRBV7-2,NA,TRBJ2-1,CASRHDRRSYNEQFF
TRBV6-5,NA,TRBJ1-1,CASRYPGLREAFF
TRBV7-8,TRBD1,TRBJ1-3,CASSFLPGGSGNTIYF
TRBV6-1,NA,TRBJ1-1,CASGQLTNTEAFF
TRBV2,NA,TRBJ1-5,CASREGPLSNQPQHF
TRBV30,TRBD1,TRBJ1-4,CAWSVLRIDRGATNEKLFF
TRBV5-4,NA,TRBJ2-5,CASSLKRRYQETQYF
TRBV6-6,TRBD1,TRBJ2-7,CASSKGQGLYEQYF
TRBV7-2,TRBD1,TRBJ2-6,CASSSTGGRTGANVLTF
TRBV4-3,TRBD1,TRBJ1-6,CASSQEAAGGDSPLHF
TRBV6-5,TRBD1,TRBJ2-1,CASSYRGQGLDEQFF
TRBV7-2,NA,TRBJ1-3,CASSEGGLAGNTIYF
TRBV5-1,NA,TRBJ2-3,CASSLRSGLNTDTQYF
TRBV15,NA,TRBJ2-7,CATSRDRVRYEQYF
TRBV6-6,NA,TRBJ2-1,CASSYSDWIEQFF
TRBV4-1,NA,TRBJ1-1,CASSQDVSRVGTEAFF
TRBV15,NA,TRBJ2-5,CATSSRLGTQYF
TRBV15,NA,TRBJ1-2,CATSREGRDNYGYTF
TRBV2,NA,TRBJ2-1,CASMENEQFF
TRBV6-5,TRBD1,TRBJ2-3,CASSYRGTGADTQYF
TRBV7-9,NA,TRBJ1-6,CASSLGGTPTLKSPLHF
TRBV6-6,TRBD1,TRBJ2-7,CASSRDRGYEQYF
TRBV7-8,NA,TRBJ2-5,CASSPAGQGKTQYF
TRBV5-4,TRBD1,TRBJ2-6,CASSGQANSGANVLTF